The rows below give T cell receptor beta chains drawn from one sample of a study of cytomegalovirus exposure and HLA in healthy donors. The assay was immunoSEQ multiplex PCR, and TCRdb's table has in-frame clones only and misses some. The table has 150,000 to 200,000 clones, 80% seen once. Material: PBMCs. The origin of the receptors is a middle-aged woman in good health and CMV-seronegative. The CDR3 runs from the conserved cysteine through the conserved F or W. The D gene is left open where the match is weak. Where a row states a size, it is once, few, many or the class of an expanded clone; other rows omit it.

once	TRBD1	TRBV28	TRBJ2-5	TGTGCCAGTTCGGGACAGATGCTGCGTGTGCAGTACTTC	CASSGQMLRVQYF
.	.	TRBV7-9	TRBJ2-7	TGTGCCAGCAGCCCCGAGCGGGTCCGCTCCTACGAGCAGTACTTC	CASSPERVRSYEQYF
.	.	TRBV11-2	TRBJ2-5	TGTGCCAGCAGCCCCGGTTTGTGTCTGTACTTC	CASSPGLCLYF
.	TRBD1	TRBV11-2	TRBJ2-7	TGTGCCAGCAGCCCCCGGACCCTCGGGACAGGGAAATACGAGCAGTACTTC	CASSPRTLGTGKYEQYF
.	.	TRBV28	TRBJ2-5	TGTGCCAGCAGTTCCCCCATAGACAGGGGAGGGCAAGAGACCCAGTACTTC	CASSSPIDRGGQETQYF
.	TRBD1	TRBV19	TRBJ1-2	TGTGCCAGTAGTCCGGGACAGGAGTTATACTATGGCTACACCTTC	CASSPGQELYYGYTF
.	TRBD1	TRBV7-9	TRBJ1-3	TGTGCCAGCAGCTCGACAGGGTACTCTGGAAACACCATATATTTT	CASSSTGYSGNTIYF
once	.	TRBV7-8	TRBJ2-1	TGTGCCAGCAGCTTACAGGGGAATGAGCAGTTCTTC	CASSLQGNEQFF
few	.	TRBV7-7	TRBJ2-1	TGTGCTAGCAGCTATTCTTACAACAATGAGCAGTTCTTC	CASSYSYNNEQFF
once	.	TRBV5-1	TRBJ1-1	TGCGCCAGCAGCCCATCAGCGGGGTCTGGGAACACTGAAGCTTTCTTT	CASSPSAGSGNTEAFF
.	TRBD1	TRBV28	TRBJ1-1	TGTGCCAGCAGCCTAGCAAACCGGGACAGGAACACTGAAGCTTTCTTT	CASSLANRDRNTEAFF
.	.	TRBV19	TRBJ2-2	TGTGCCAGCCTACCCGTATCGTGGGAGGCGGGCACCGGGGAGCTGTTTTTT	CASLPVSWEAGTGELFF
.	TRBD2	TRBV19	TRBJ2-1	TGTGCCAGTAGTAAGGGGCGGATCCCCGGGACTAGGTTCCGGGGTGAGCAGTTCTTC	CASSKGRIPGTRFRGEQFF
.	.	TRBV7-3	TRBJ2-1	TGTGCCAGCAGCTTAAGAACGACAGACTACAATGAGCAGTTCTTC	CASSLRTTDYNEQFF
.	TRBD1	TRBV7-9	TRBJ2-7	TGTGCCAGCAGCCGCTGGACAGGGGGATTGGCGGGGGAGCAGTACTTC	CASSRWTGGLAGEQYF
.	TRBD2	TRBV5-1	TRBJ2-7	TGCGCCAGCTCCACCGGGACTAGCGGTACCGAGCAGTACTTC	CASSTGTSGTEQYF
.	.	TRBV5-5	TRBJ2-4	TGTGCCAGCGGGTCAGGGCCCCGAAACAGTCAGTACTTC	CASGSGPRNSQYF
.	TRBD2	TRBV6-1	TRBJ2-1	TGTGCCAGCAGTGGGACTAGCGGGGCAAGCTCCTACAATGAGCAGTTCTTC	CASSGTSGASSYNEQFF
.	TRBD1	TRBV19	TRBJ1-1	TGTGCCAGTAGTATGGGCAGGGGGCGGGAAGCTTTCTTT	CASSMGRGREAFF
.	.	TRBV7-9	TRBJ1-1	TGTGCCAGCAGCCTGACTGCGGGGAACACTGAAGCTTTCTTT	CASSLTAGNTEAFF
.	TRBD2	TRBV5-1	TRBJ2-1	TGCGCCAGCAGCTTCCGCGGGACTAGTGGCGAGCAGTTCTTC	CASSFRGTSGEQFF
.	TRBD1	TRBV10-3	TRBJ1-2	TGTGCCATCAGTGATAGACAGGGAACACTTAACTATGGCTACACCTTC	CAISDRQGTLNYGYTF
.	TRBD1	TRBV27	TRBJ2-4	TGTGCCAGCAGTAAACGGGACAGGTTCGCCAAAAACATTCAGTACTTC	CASSKRDRFAKNIQYF
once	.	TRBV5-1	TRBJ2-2	TGCGCCAGCAGCTTGGAACGACAGATGAACACCGGGGAGCTGTTTTTT	CASSLERQMNTGELFF
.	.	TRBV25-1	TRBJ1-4	TGTGCCAGCAGCGCTAAAGGGAGAGTGAATGAAAAACTGTTTTTT	CASSAKGRVNEKLFF
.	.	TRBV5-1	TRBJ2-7	TGCGCCAGCAGCTTTGGGACATCCTTC	CASSFGTSF
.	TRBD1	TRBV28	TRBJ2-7	TGTGCCAGCAGTTTAATAGGACAGGGAGCCATAGACGAGCAGTACTTC	CASSLIGQGAIDEQYF
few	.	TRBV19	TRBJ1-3	TGTGCCAGTAATCGGGGTGGAAACACCATATATTTT	CASNRGGNTIYF
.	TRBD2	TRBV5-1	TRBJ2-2	TGCGCCAGCAGCTTTACTAGCGGGAGTACCGGGGAGCTGTTTTTT	CASSFTSGSTGELFF
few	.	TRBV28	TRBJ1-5	TGTGCCAGCAGGAGGACAGAGAGCAATCAGCCCCAGCATTTT	CASRRTESNQPQHF
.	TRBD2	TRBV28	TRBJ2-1	TGTGCCAGCGGACTAGTGTACAATGAGCAGTTCTTC	CASGLVYNEQFF
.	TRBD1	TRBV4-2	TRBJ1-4	TGTGCCAGCAGCCCAGGACAGGGTGGCCCAACTAATGAAAAACTGTTTTTT	CASSPGQGGPTNEKLFF
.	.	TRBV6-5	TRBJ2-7	TGTGCCAGCAGGAGGGGAACGGGGGGCCCCTACGAGCAGTACTTC	CASRRGTGGPYEQYF
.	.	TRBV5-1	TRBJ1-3	TGCGCCAGCAGCTTAGGGGGTGTTGCTGGAAACACCATATATTTT	CASSLGGVAGNTIYF
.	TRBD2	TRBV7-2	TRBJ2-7	TGTGCCAGCAGACACCCGGGGGGGGACGAGCAGTACTTC	CASRHPGGDEQYF
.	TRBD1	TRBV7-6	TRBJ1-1	TGTGCCAGCAGCTTATTCCGGGACAGTGAAGCTTTCTTT	CASSLFRDSEAFF
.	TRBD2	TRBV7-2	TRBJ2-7	TGTGCCAGCAGTTTGGGGACTACCATTAGATACGAGCAGTACTTC	CASSLGTTIRYEQYF